This is a list of T cell receptor beta chains from one sample in a study of blood T cell repertoires in COVID-19. Repertoires were generated with immunoSEQ multiplex PCR, while TCRdb's copy carries only in-frame clones and drops some. In the table there are 220,000 or so clones, 82% of which are singletons. The specimen sequenced was peripheral blood. These receptor sequences come from an elderly woman with acute or convalescent COVID-19. Each CDR3 is given without its conserved first and last residue. Fields, in order: V gene, J gene, CDR3 protein.

V: TRBV5-1
J: TRBJ1-4
CDR3: ASSPTGATNEKLF

V: TRBV24-1
J: TRBJ2-3
CDR3: ATSDTGTGSSAQY

V: TRBV5-6
J: TRBJ2-7
CDR3: ASSLRLAGAWGEQY

V: TRBV29-1
J: TRBJ2-5
CDR3: SVTGTTRDGTQY

V: TRBV18
J: TRBJ1-1
CDR3: ASSLLQAQNTEAF

V: TRBV4-1
J: TRBJ1-2
CDR3: ASSHPGYRDGYT

V: TRBV4-3
J: TRBJ1-4
CDR3: ASSPRGATNEKLF

V: TRBV7-2
J: TRBJ2-2
CDR3: ASSSLAGGLYTGELF

V: TRBV11-1
J: TRBJ2-1
CDR3: ASSTGTNSYNEQF

V: TRBV3-1/TRBV3-2
J: TRBJ2-1
CDR3: ASSSRYNEQF

V: TRBV24-1
J: TRBJ2-2
CDR3: ATSDPAQRLGGELF

V: TRBV6-2/TRBV6-3
J: TRBJ1-5
CDR3: ASSYTGFNQPQH

V: TRBV2
J: TRBJ2-7
CDR3: ASVRGRSSVEQY

V: TRBV6-2/TRBV6-3
J: TRBJ1-5
CDR3: ASSYSRALNQPQH

V: TRBV9
J: TRBJ1-5
CDR3: ASSPQGFNQPQH

V: TRBV4-3
J: TRBJ1-1
CDR3: ASSQDLGQVNTEAF

V: TRBV6-1
J: TRBJ1-2
CDR3: ASSEAGTANYGYT

V: TRBV28
J: TRBJ1-6
CDR3: ASRFTDRATGSPLH

V: TRBV7-9
J: TRBJ1-2
CDR3: ASSLGQSYGYT

V: TRBV19
J: TRBJ1-3
CDR3: ASTLEVRAGNTIY

V: TRBV28
J: TRBJ1-4
CDR3: ASMSPGGPTNEKLF

V: TRBV5-1
J: TRBJ2-1
CDR3: ASRARDRGLDEQF

V: TRBV7-3
J: TRBJ1-6
CDR3: ASSFAGVASPLH

V: TRBV5-1
J: TRBJ2-1
CDR3: ASSTTSGSYNEQF

V: TRBV12-3/TRBV12-4
J: TRBJ2-7
CDR3: ASSTPQGYEQY

V: TRBV19
J: TRBJ2-2
CDR3: ASKHFRGSGPGELF

V: TRBV5-1
J: TRBJ2-2
CDR3: ASSPAATGELF

V: TRBV4-1
J: TRBJ2-3
CDR3: ASSQPRATTSKY

V: TRBV27
J: TRBJ2-3
CDR3: ASSPRTGGWGTDTQY

V: TRBV15
J: TRBJ2-2
CDR3: ATSKSGRLLGGELF

V: TRBV28
J: TRBJ2-3
CDR3: ASSSGQPAASTDTQY

V: TRBV9
J: TRBJ2-7
CDR3: ASSVGAGSSYEQY

V: TRBV3-1/TRBV3-2
J: TRBJ2-7
CDR3: ASSQGQGPSGEQY

V: TRBV7-9
J: TRBJ1-1
CDR3: ASSLDRLVEAF

V: TRBV30
J: TRBJ2-3
CDR3: AWSQTDRVRDTQY

V: TRBV6-1
J: TRBJ2-5
CDR3: ASSVAATGDSQETQY

V: TRBV6-5
J: TRBJ1-1
CDR3: ASSYGAGLDTEAF

V: TRBV4-2
J: TRBJ1-2
CDR3: ASSQRDGYT

V: TRBV5-5
J: TRBJ1-5
CDR3: ASSLGTTGDSNQPQH

V: TRBV7-3
J: TRBJ2-5
CDR3: ASSWLEGGTQY

V: TRBV7-3
J: TRBJ1-1
CDR3: ASSLTTGTEAF

V: TRBV3-1/TRBV3-2
J: TRBJ2-4
CDR3: ASKVTANDNIQY

V: TRBV5-1
J: TRBJ1-6
CDR3: ASSLGGRTGASPLH

V: TRBV3-1/TRBV3-2
J: TRBJ1-2
CDR3: ASSRGRGYT

V: TRBV5-3
J: TRBJ1-2
CDR3: ARSLVQGYGYT

V: TRBV5-4
J: TRBJ2-2
CDR3: ASRPSGGASTGELF

V: TRBV28
J: TRBJ2-7
CDR3: ASRRGGGGVYEQY

V: TRBV11-2
J: TRBJ2-7
CDR3: ASSIRDTGPYEQY

V: TRBV7-9
J: TRBJ2-5
CDR3: ASSFGPQETQY

V: TRBV5-1
J: TRBJ2-6
CDR3: ASSLGLQSSGANVLT